This TCR beta chain is from a study of cytomegalovirus exposure and HLA in healthy donors. Overall study findings and caveats: Most TCR sequences were rare, but some public TCRs occurred in many donors. TCR clusters originating in the first cohort tended to co-occur in the 120 validation repertoires, according to a later analysis. The study designated 150 or so TCR beta chains cytomegalovirus-associated.

Of note for this clone: Its antigen is undetermined.

The donors formed part of the approximately 120-subject validation cohort, distinct from the roughly 730-subject first cohort. Clones were sequenced by immunoSEQ multiplex PCR, and TCRdb holds only the in-frame ones, with some missing. This repertoire shows over 75,000 clones, roughly 93% found once; its top ten account for around 2.1%. The V gene's germline CDR1 is MNHEY and CDR2 SMNVEV (reference sequence). The CDR3 is 15 amino acids. Trimming cost V 7 bases and J 4 bases, with 17 bases left between them. Sequencing input: PBMCs. This rearrangement joins TRBV27 to TRBJ1-5, with D hard to call. This TCR was recovered from a young man in good health and CMV-seronegative. In nucleotides, the CDR3 is TGTGCCAGCAAACCCCACGGGGTAGGGAATCAGCCCCAGCATTTT. Its protein product is CASKPHGVGNQPQHF.